Listed below are T cell receptor beta chains from one sample, sequenced in a study of blood T cell repertoires in COVID-19. Libraries were prepared by immunoSEQ multiplex PCR; TCRdb keeps only in-frame clonotypes and omits some of them. The table lists about 310,000 clones, 70% to 90% of them singletons. Sequencing input: PBMCs or T cells enriched from blood (not recorded which). The receptors come from a woman in her forties who had recovered from COVID-19. The CDR3 runs from the conserved cysteine through the conserved F or W. A D gene is named only where the DNA matches it firmly. Size values are once, few and many counts, or a class for expanded clones, and some rows have none.

V gene	D gene	clone size	J gene	CDR3 DNA	CDR3 protein
TRBV7-2	TRBD1	NA	TRBJ2-7	TGTGCCAGCAGCTCATACCGGGACAGGGGGCAGGGCGAGCAGTACTTC	CASSSYRDRGQGEQYF
TRBV7-2	TRBD1	few	TRBJ2-1	TGTGCCAGCAGCTTATCCCCCCGGGACAGGAAACATGAGCAGTTCTTC	CASSLSPRDRKHEQFF
TRBV6-5	NA	NA	TRBJ2-1	TGTGCCAGCAGTTACTCGGAGGGGTACCCTTACAATGAGCAGTTCTTC	CASSYSEGYPYNEQFF
TRBV7-3	NA	few	TRBJ2-1	TGTGCCAGCAGCTTAACTGCCGACAGGATACCTTACAATGAGCAGTTCTTC	CASSLTADRIPYNEQFF
TRBV9	TRBD2	NA	TRBJ2-5	TGTGCCAGCAGCGTAGAGTCTAGCGGGACCGAGACCCAGTACTTC	CASSVESSGTETQYF
TRBV5-6	NA	NA	TRBJ1-1	TGTGCCAGCAGCCCGTCGGGAGTTAACACTGAAGCTTTCTTT	CASSPSGVNTEAFF
TRBV7-9	TRBD1	NA	TRBJ2-3	TGTGCCAGCAGCTTAGGGGACAGCCGCACAGATACGCAGTATTTT	CASSLGDSRTDTQYF
TRBV29-1	TRBD2	NA	TRBJ2-7	TGCAGCGTTAGGACTAGCGACTCCTACGAGCAGTACTTC	CSVRTSDSYEQYF
TRBV21-1	NA	once	TRBJ2-3	TGTGCCAGCAGCAAAAGAACTAGCGGCACTAGCACAGATACGCAGTATTTT	CASSKRTSGTSTDTQYF
TRBV19	TRBD1	once	TRBJ1-6	TGTGCCAGTAGTATAGATGGACAGGGGGCATTTTCACCCCTCCACTTT	CASSIDGQGAFSPLHF
TRBV2	NA	NA	TRBJ2-7	TGTGCCAGCAGGACGGACAGTGCCGGGTACGAGCAGTACTTC	CASRTDSAGYEQYF
TRBV21-1	NA	NA	TRBJ2-4	TGTGCCAGCAGCAAACAAGTCCTAGCGGGAGGGAATATAGCCAAAAACATTCAGTACTTC	CASSKQVLAGGNIAKNIQYF
TRBV9	TRBD2	NA	TRBJ2-3	TGTGCCAGCAGCGTAGGCGGGAGGGTGGCAGATACGCAGTATTTT	CASSVGGRVADTQYF
TRBV6-1	TRBD2	NA	TRBJ2-1	TGTGCCAGCAGTGAAGCTAGCGGGAGAGTCTACAATGAGCAGTTCTTC	CASSEASGRVYNEQFF
TRBV9	TRBD1	NA	TRBJ1-2	TGTGCCAGCAGCGTGACAGGGGGGGATCCGGATTTGACCTTC	CASSVTGGDPDLTF
TRBV27	NA	NA	TRBJ1-4	TGTGCCAGCAGTCTCTTAGAGACTATCAATGAAAAACTGTTTTTT	CASSLLETINEKLFF
TRBV2	TRBD2	NA	TRBJ2-7	TGTGCCAGCCTTAGGGGACTAGCGGGGGGGGCCTCCTACGAGCAGTACTTC	CASLRGLAGGASYEQYF
TRBV7-3	TRBD2	few	TRBJ2-4	TGTGCCAGCAGCTTAACGTTAAGTAGCGGGAGAATCCCTAGCATTCAGTACTTC	CASSLTLSSGRIPSIQYF
TRBV6-5	TRBD1	NA	TRBJ2-7	TGTGCCAGCAGCGAGGACAGGGGGCGCGACGAGCAGTACTTC	CASSEDRGRDEQYF
TRBV28	TRBD2	NA	TRBJ2-2	TGTGCCAGCACCGCCGGACTAGGGTACACCGGGGAGCTGTTTTTT	CASTAGLGYTGELFF
TRBV21-1	NA	NA	TRBJ2-1	TGTGCCAGCGGATACCGGGACAGGGGGACTAGTAAGTCCTACAATGAGCAGTTCTTC	CASGYRDRGTSKSYNEQFF
TRBV4-3	TRBD2	NA	TRBJ2-5	TGCGCCAGCAGCCTCGAGCGGGAGGGGACCCAGTACTTC	CASSLEREGTQYF
TRBV7-6	TRBD2	once	TRBJ2-1	TGTGCCAGCAGCCCCGTCTATGGAGCCGGGACTAGCGGGAACAATGAGCAGTTCTTC	CASSPVYGAGTSGNNEQFF
TRBV19	NA	NA	TRBJ1-2	TGTGCCAGTAGTATACTTAACTATGGCTACACCTTC	CASSILNYGYTF
TRBV4-1	NA	NA	TRBJ2-3	TGCGCCAGCAGCCACGGACTTTTTAACTCAGATACGCAGTATTTT	CASSHGLFNSDTQYF
TRBV28	TRBD1	NA	TRBJ1-5	TGTGCCAGCAGTTTGGTCGCTGGTGGCGGGACAGATAGCAATCAGCCCCAGCATTTT	CASSLVAGGGTDSNQPQHF
TRBV27	NA	NA	TRBJ2-1	TGTGCCAGCTCTTACCCCAGGGGAAACGGAAATGAGCAGTTCTTC	CASSYPRGNGNEQFF
TRBV18	NA	NA	TRBJ2-5	TGTGCCAGCTCACAACTGGACAGCCAAGAGACCCAGTACTTC	CASSQLDSQETQYF
TRBV27	TRBD2	NA	TRBJ2-1	TGTGCCAGCAGTCGAGACAGCGGGGGAGACTACAATGAGCAGTTCTTC	CASSRDSGGDYNEQFF
TRBV6-6	NA	NA	TRBJ2-3	TGTGCCAGCAGTCCTCCCCGACTAGAGGCTAGCACAGATACGCAGTATTTT	CASSPPRLEASTDTQYF
TRBV3-1/TRBV3-2	NA	NA	TRBJ2-1	TGTGCCAGCAGCCAAGGCCCCCAGTCATACAATGAGCAGTTCTTC	CASSQGPQSYNEQFF
TRBV27	TRBD1	NA	TRBJ2-7	TGTGCCAGCAGTCACGGGACAGGGTTATACGAGCAGTACTTC	CASSHGTGLYEQYF
TRBV19	NA	NA	TRBJ2-7	TGTGCCAGTAGTGTGGACACCCCCTGGGAGCAGTACTTC	CASSVDTPWEQYF
TRBV4-3	TRBD2	NA	TRBJ2-3	TGCGCCAGCAGCCAAGAAGTGGCGGGGGGCACAGATACGCAGTATTTT	CASSQEVAGGTDTQYF
TRBV6-2/TRBV6-3	NA	NA	TRBJ2-3	TGTGCCAGCAGTCCCCCGACTTTGCTGTTCACAGATACGCAGTATTTT	CASSPPTLLFTDTQYF
TRBV10-1	NA	NA	TRBJ1-1	TGCGCCAGCAGTGAGTTAGGGGCTACTGAAGCTTTCTTT	CASSELGATEAFF
TRBV7-2	NA	NA	TRBJ2-7	TGTGCCAGCAGCCCGTTCGGCACTAGCTCCTACGAGCAGTACTTC	CASSPFGTSSYEQYF
TRBV19	NA	NA	TRBJ2-2	TGTGCCAGTAGTCCAGCCCCGGGTTTCGGGGAGCTGTTTTTT	CASSPAPGFGELFF
TRBV7-2	NA	NA	TRBJ1-2	TGTGCCAGCAGCTTAGCAGTCCAGTATGGCTACACCTTC	CASSLAVQYGYTF
TRBV3-1/TRBV3-2	TRBD2	NA	TRBJ2-7	TGTGCCAGCAGCCCTACTGTCGGGACTAGTACCAACGAGCAGTACTTC	CASSPTVGTSTNEQYF
TRBV5-1	TRBD1	NA	TRBJ1-6	TGCGCCAGCAGCATCGGACAGGCTCTCTCCTATAATTCACCCCTCCACTTT	CASSIGQALSYNSPLHF